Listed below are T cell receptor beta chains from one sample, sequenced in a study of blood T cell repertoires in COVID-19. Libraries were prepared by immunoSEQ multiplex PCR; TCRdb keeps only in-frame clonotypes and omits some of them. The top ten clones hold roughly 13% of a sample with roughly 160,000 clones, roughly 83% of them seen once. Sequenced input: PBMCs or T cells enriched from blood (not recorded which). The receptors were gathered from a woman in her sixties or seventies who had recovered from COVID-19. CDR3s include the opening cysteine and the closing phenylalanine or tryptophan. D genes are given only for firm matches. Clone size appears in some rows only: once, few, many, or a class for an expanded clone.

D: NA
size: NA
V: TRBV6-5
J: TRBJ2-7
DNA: TGTGCCAGCAGTTATGGGACAATTTCCTACGAGCAGTACTTC
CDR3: CASSYGTISYEQYF

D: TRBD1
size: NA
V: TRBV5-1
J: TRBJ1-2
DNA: TGCGCCAGCAGCCTGACAGGGGGCATATTCGACTATGGCTACACCTTC
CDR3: CASSLTGGIFDYGYTF

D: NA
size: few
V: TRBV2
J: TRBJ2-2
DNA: TGTGCCGGGAGTGGGGGCCGGGAGCTGTTTTTT
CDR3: CAGSGGRELFF

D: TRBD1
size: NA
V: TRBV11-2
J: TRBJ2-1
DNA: TGTGCCAGCAGCTTGTGGGGCAAGGGACAGGAGCTATACAATGAGCAGTTCTTC
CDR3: CASSLWGKGQELYNEQFF

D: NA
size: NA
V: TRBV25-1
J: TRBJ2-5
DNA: TGTGCCAGCAGTGACCTCGGACTACAAGAGACCCAGTACTTC
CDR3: CASSDLGLQETQYF

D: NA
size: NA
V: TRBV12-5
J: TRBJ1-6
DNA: TGTGCTAGTGGTTTGTACGGAGATTCACCCCTCCACTTT
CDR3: CASGLYGDSPLHF

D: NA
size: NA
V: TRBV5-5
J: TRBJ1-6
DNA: TGTGCCAGCAGCCCGGCCGTGGGGGGCTCCTATAATTCACCCCTCCACTTT
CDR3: CASSPAVGGSYNSPLHF

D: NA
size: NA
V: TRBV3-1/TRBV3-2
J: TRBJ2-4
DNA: TGTGCCAGCAGCCAAGGTATGCGGCAACTAGCCAAAAACATTCAGTACTTC
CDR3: CASSQGMRQLAKNIQYF

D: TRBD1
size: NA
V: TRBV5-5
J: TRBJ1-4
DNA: TGTGCCAGCAGCTCGGGACAGCCTAATGAAAAACTGTTTTTT
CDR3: CASSSGQPNEKLFF

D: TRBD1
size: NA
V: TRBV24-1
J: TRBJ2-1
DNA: TGTGCCACTATAGGAACAGGGGGGAAGTCGGATGAGCAGTTCTTC
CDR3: CATIGTGGKSDEQFF

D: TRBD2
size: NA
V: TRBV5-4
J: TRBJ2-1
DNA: TGTGCCAGCAGCTTGGAGTCTAGCGGGAGCCCCTACAATGAGCAGTTCTTC
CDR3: CASSLESSGSPYNEQFF

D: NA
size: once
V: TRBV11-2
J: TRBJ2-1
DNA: TGTGCCAGCAGCTTAGTCGGCGGTGGTTCCTACAATGAGCAGTTCTTC
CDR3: CASSLVGGGSYNEQFF

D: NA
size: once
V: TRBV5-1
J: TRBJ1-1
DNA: TGCGCCAGCAGCTTGGCCGGAGGAGACACTGAAGCTTTCTTT
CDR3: CASSLAGGDTEAFF

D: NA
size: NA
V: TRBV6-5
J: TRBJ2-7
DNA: TGTGCCAGCAGTCTCTGGACACCCGGGCAGTACTTC
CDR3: CASSLWTPGQYF

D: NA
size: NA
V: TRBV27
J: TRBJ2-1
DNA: TGTGCCAGCAGTTTATTCCTAGCGACCTACAATGAGCAGTTCTTC
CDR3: CASSLFLATYNEQFF

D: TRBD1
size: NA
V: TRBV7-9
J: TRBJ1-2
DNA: TGTGCCAGCAGCCCTTCCGGGACAGGGACCTATGGCTACACCTTC
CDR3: CASSPSGTGTYGYTF

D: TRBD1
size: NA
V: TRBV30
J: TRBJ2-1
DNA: TGTGCCTGTGGGACCCGGGACAGATTCTACAATGAGCAGTTCTTC
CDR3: CACGTRDRFYNEQFF

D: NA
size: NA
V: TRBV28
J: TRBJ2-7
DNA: TGTGCCAGCAGTTTCTCGACAGCTACCTACGAGCAGTACTTC
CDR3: CASSFSTATYEQYF

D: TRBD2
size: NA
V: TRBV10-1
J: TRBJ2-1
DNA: TGCGCCAGCAGGCCTGCGGGGGGGCCCTATGAGCAGTTCTTC
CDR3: CASRPAGGPYEQFF

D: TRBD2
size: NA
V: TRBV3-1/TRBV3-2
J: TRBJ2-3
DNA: TGTGCCAGCAGCCAAGGTCTAGCGGCCACAGATACGCAGTATTTT
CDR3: CASSQGLAATDTQYF

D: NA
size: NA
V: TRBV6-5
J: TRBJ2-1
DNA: TGTGCCAGCAGTTACTCCCCTGGGGCATCGGATGAGCAGTTCTTC
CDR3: CASSYSPGASDEQFF

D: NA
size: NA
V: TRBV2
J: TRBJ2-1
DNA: TGTGCCAGCAGTGAGAGGGGGACGTCCTACAATGAGCAGTTCTTC
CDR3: CASSERGTSYNEQFF

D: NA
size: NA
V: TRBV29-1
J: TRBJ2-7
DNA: TGCAGCGCCGCGGAGGGGCCGTACGAGCAGTACTTC
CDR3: CSAAEGPYEQYF

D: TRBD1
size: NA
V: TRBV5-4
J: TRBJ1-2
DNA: TGTGCCAGCAGCTTGGTAGGACAGGGAATATATGGCTACACCTTC
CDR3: CASSLVGQGIYGYTF

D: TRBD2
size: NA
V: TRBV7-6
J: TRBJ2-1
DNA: TGTGCCAGCAGCTTAGGGTCTAGCGGCCCCAATGAGCAGTTCTTC
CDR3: CASSLGSSGPNEQFF

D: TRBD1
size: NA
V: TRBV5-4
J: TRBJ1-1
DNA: TGTGCCAGCAGCCGTCCCGGGACAGGGGACCCTGAAGCTTTCTTT
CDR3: CASSRPGTGDPEAFF

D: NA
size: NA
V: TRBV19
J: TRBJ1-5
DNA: TGTGCCAGTAGCAATAGCAATCAGCCCCAGCATTTT
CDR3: CASSNSNQPQHF

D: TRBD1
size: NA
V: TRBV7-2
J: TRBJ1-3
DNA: TGTGCCAGCAGCCTACGACAGGGCTCTGGAAACACCATATATTTT
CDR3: CASSLRQGSGNTIYF

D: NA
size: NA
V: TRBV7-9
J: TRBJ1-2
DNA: TGTGCCAGCAGCTTACCCGGCGGCCTGGGCTACACCTTC
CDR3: CASSLPGGLGYTF

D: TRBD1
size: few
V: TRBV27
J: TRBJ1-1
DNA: TGTGCCACCCTAGGGGGCGCGGGCACTGAAGCTTTCTTT
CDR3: CATLGGAGTEAFF

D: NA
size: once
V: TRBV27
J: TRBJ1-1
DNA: TGTGCCAGCAGCCGAAACACAGGTAGGAACACTGAAGCTTTCTTT
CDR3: CASSRNTGRNTEAFF

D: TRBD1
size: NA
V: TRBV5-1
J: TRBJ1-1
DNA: TGCGCCAGCAGCTTGGCCCAGGGGGCCGGCACTGAAGCTTTCTTT
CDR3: CASSLAQGAGTEAFF

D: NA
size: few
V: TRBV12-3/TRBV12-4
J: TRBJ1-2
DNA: TGTGCCAGCGCGAGATCGGACATCTATGGCTACACCTTC
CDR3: CASARSDIYGYTF

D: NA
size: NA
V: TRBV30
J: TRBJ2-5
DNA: TGTGCCTGGAAGGGTAGCGCGGAGACCCAGTACTTC
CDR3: CAWKGSAETQYF

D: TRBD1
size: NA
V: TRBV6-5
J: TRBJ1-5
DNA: TGTGCCAGCAGTTACTCGACAGGGACCAATCAGCCCCAGCATTTT
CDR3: CASSYSTGTNQPQHF

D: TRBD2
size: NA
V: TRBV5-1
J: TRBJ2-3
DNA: TGCGCCAGTGGACTAGCGGGGGGCACAGATACGCAGTATTTT
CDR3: CASGLAGGTDTQYF

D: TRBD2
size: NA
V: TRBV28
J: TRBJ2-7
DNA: TGTGCCAGCAGTAGACTAGCGGGAACCCACGAGCAGTACTTC
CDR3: CASSRLAGTHEQYF

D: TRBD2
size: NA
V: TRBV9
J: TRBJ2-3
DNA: TGTGCCAGCAGCGTAATCTCGGGGGGACGAGATACGCAGTATTTT
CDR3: CASSVISGGRDTQYF

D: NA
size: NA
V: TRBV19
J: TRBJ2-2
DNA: TGTGCCAGTAGTTTAGTGACAGGCGGCACCGGGGAGCTGTTTTTT
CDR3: CASSLVTGGTGELFF

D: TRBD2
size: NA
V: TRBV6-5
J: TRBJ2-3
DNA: TGTGCCAGCAGCCCGGGACTACATAGCACAGATACGCAGTATTTT
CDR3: CASSPGLHSTDTQYF

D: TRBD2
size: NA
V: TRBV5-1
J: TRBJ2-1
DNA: TGCGCCAGCAGCCCGGGACTAGCGGGGCTTGACAATGAGCAGTTCTTC
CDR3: CASSPGLAGLDNEQFF